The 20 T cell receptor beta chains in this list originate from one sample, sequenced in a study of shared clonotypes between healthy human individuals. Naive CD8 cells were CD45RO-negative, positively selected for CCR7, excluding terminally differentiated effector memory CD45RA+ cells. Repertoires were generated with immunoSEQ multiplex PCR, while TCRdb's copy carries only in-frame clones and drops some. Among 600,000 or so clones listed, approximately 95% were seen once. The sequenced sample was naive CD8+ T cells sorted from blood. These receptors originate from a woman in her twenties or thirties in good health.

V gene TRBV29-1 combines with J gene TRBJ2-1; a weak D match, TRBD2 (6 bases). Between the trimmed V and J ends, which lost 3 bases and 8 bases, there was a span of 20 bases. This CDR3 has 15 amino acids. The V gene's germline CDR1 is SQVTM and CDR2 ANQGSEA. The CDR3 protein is CSVEGTHNLSDEQFF. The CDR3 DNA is TGCAGCGTTGAGGGGACTCATAACCTTTCGGATGAGCAGTTCTTC.

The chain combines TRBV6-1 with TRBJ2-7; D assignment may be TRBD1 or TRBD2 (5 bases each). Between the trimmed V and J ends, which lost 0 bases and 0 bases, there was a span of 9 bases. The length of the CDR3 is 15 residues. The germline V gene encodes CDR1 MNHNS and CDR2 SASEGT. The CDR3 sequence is CASSEAGALSYEQYF. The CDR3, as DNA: TGTGCCAGCAGTGAAGCCGGGGCTCTCTCCTACGAGCAGTACTTC.

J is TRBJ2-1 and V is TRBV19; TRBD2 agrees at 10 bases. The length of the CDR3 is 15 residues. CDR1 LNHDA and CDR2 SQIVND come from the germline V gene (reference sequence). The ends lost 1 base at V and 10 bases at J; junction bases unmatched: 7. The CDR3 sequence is CASSIGASGRFEQFF. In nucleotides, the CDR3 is TGTGCCAGTAGTATAGGGGCTAGCGGGAGATTCGAGCAGTTCTTC.

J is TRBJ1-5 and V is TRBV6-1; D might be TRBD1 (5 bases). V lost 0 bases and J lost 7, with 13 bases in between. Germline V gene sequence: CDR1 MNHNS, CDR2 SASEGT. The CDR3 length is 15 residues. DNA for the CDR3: TGTGCCAGCAGTGAAGCTCCGGGGCTCAGCCAGCCCCAGCATTTT. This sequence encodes CASSEAPGLSQPQHF.

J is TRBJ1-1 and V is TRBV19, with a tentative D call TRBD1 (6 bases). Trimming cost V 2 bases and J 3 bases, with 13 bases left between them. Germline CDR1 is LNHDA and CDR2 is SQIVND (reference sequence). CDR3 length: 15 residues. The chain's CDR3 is CASSIPRSGDTEAFF. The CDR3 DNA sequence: TGTGCCAGTAGTATACCCCGATCAGGGGACACTGAAGCTTTCTTT.

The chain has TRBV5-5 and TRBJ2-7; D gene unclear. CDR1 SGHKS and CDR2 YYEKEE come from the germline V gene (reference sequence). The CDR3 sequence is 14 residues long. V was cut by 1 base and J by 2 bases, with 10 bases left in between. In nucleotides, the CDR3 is TGTGCCAGCAGCTTGTATCTAGGCGCCTACGAGCAGTACTTC. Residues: CASSLYLGAYEQYF.

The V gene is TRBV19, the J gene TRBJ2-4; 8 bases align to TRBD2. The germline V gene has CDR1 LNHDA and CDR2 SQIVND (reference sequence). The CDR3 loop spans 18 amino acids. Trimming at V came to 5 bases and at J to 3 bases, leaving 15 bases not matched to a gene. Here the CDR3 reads CASSLLPSGSLGKNIQYF. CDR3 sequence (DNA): TGTGCCAGTAGTCTCCTTCCCAGCGGGAGTCTGGGCAAAAACATTCAGTACTTC.

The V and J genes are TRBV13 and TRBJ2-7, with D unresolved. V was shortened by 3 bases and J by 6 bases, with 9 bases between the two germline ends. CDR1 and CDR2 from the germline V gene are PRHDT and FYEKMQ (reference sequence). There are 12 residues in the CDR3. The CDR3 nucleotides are TGTGCCAGCAGCTTGCGTGCCGGCGAGCAGTACTTC. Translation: CASSLRAGEQYF.

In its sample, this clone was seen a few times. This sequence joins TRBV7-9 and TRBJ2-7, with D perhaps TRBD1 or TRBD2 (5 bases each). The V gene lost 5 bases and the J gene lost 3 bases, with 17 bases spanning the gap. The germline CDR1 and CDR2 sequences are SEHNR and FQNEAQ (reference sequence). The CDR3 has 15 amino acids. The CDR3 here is CASSRGVVGFYEQYF. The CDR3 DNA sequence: TGTGCCAGCAGCCGGGGCGTTGTTGGGTTCTACGAGCAGTACTTC.

The CDR3 loop is CASSSRGSGVRTDTQYF. The CDR3 DNA follows: TGTGCCAGCAGCTCCCGTGGGAGCGGGGTGCGCACAGATACGCAGTATTTT. The rearrangement uses TRBV21-1 and TRBJ2-3; the table's D call TRBD2 went unverified against the DNA. TRBV21-1 is a documented pseudogene. The CDR3 runs 17 residues.

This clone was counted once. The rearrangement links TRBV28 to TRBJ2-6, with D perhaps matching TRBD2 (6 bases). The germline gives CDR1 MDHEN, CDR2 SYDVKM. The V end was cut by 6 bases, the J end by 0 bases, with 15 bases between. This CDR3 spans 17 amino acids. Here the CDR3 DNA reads TGTGCCAGCAGCAAGGGACTTACACTCTCTGGGGCCAACGTCCTGACTTTC. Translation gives CASSKGLTLSGANVLTF.

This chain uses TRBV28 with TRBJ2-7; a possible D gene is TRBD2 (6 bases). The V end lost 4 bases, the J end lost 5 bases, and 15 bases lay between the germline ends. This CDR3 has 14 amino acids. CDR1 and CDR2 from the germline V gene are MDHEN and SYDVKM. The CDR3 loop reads CASSYTGEYHEQYF. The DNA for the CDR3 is TGTGCCAGCAGTTATACGGGAGAGTACCACGAGCAGTACTTC.

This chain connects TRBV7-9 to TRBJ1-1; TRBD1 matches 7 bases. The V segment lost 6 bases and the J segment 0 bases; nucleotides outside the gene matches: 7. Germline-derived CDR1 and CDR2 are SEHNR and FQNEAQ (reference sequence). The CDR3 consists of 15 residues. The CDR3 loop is CASRGTGDLNTEAFF. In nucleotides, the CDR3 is TGTGCCAGCAGGGGCACAGGGGACCTGAACACTGAAGCTTTCTTT.

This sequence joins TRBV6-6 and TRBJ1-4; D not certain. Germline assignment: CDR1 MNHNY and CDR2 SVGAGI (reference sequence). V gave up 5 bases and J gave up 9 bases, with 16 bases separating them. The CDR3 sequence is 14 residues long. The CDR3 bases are TGTGCCAGCAGTCCCTTGGAGGGTTGGCAAAAACTGTTTTTT. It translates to CASSPLEGWQKLFF.

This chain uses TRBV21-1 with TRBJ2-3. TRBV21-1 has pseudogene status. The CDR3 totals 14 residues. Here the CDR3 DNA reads TGTGCCAGCAGCAAGAGGGGGGTCGAAGATACGCAGTATTTT. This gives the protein CASSKRGVEDTQYF.

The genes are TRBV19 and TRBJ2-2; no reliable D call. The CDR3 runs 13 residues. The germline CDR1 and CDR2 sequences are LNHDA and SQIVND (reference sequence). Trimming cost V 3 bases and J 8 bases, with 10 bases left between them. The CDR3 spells CASSIIMEGELFF. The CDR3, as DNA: TGTGCCAGTAGTATCATCATGGAAGGGGAGCTGTTTTTT.

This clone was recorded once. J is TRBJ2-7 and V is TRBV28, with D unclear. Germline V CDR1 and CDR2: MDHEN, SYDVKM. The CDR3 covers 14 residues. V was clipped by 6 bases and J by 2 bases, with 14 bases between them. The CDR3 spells CASSDSERPYEQYF. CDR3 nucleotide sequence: TGTGCCAGCAGCGACTCGGAAAGACCCTACGAGCAGTACTTC.

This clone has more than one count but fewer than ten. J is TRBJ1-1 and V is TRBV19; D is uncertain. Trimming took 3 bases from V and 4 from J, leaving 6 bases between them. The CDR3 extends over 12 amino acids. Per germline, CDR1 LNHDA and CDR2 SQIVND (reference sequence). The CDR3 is CASSIGFTEAFF. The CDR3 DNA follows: TGTGCCAGTAGTATTGGGTTCACTGAAGCTTTCTTT.

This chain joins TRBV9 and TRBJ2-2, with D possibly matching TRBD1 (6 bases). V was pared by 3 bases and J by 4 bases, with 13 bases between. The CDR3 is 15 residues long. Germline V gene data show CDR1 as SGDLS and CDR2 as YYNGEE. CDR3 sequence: CASSAYQGFTGELFF. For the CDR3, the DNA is TGTGCCAGCAGCGCATACCAGGGGTTCACCGGGGAGCTGTTTTTT.

This CDR3 reads CASSWNTGELFF. The CDR3 coding sequence is TGTGCCAGCAGCTGGAACACCGGGGAGCTGTTTTTT. This chain connects TRBV5-4 to TRBJ2-2, with D hard to call. Trimming cost V 3 bases and J 1 base, with 1 base left between them. The CDR3 runs to 12 residues. Germline lookup yields CDR1 SGHNT and CDR2 YYREEE (reference sequence). The full variable domain, with the rest looked up from reference TRBV5-4 and TRBJ2-2, is ETGVTQSPTHLIKTRGQQVTLRCSSQSGHNTVSWYQQALGQGPQFIFQYYREEENGRGNFPPRFSGLQFPNYSSELNVNALELDDSALYLCASSWNTGELFFGEGSRLTVL.